Presented here are 10 T cell receptor beta chains from one specimen sequenced in a study of shared clonotypes between healthy human individuals. Generated by immunoSEQ multiplex PCR, the TCRdb table keeps only in-frame clones and is missing some. The sample has some 2.3 million clones; about 92% are singletons. Material: naive CD4+ T cells from PBMCs. Subset of the sample: CD45RA+ positively selected. The receptors here all came from a man in his late teens or twenties in good health. Some clones in this sample may be carry-over from other donors' samples.

This chain connects TRBV7-9 to TRBJ1-2; TRBD1 might be the D (6 bases). Deletions cut 2 bases from V and 8 bases from J, with 24 bases between. Germline values: CDR1 SEHNR, CDR2 FQNEAQ (reference sequence). This CDR3 contains 17 residues. CDR3: CASSLSGDRIQKGGYTF. The CDR3 DNA reads as TGTGCCAGCAGCTTAAGTGGTGACAGGATCCAAAAGGGAGGCTACACCTTC.

The V and J genes are TRBV7-6 and TRBJ1-3, with unresolved D. Trimming cost V 0 bases and J 0 bases, with 15 bases left between them. Germline V lookup: CDR1 SGHVS, CDR2 FNYEAQ. The CDR3 is 18 residues long. CDR3 nucleotides: TGTGCCAGCAGCTTAGCAGCTTCTCAGTTGTACTCTGGAAACACCATATATTTT. It specifies CASSLAASQLYSGNTIYF. The full variable domain, in which reference TRBV7-6 and TRBJ1-3 provide the parts outside the CDR3, is GAGVSQSPRYKVTKRGQDVALRCDPISGHVSLYWYRQALGQGPEFLTYFNYEAQQDKSGLPNDRFSAERPEGSISTLTIQRTEQRDSAMYRCASSLAASQLYSGNTIYFGEGSWLTVV.

Here the CDR3 DNA reads TGCGCCAGCAGCTTGGAGCCTAGCGGGGTTTCCTACGAGCAGTACTTC. Translated, it gives CASSLEPSGVSYEQYF. V usage is TRBV5-1 and J usage is TRBJ2-7; 9 bases match TRBD2. Germline loops: CDR1 SGHRS, CDR2 YFSETQ. The CDR3 length is 16 residues. Germline trimming cut 0 bases from V and 1 base from J; bases unmatched to any gene: 5.

J is TRBJ2-7 and V is TRBV5-6; D is possibly TRBD2 (5 bases). CDR1 and CDR2 from the germline V gene are SGHDT and YYEEEE. The V gene lost 4 bases and the J gene lost 7 bases, with 18 bases spanning the gap. The CDR3 spans 14 residues. The DNA for the CDR3 is TGTGCCAGCAGCCACCTTGGGCTGCCGGGAGAGCAGTACTTC. As protein: CASSHLGLPGEQYF.

This clone has just one count. The chain has TRBV5-4 and TRBJ1-1; possible D gene TRBD1, 5 bases. Germline-derived CDR1 and CDR2 are SGHNT and YYREEE (reference sequence). The CDR3 is 14 amino acids. Trimming stripped 6 bases from V and 1 base from J, with 13 bases between. As DNA, the CDR3 is TGTGCCAGCAACGCCCGGGGGGGGAACACTGAAGCTTTCTTT. Protein sequence: CASNARGGNTEAFF. Full variable domain (rest looked up from reference TRBV5-4 and TRBJ1-1): ETGVTQSPTHLIKTRGQQVTLRCSSQSGHNTVSWYQQALGQGPQFIFQYYREEENGRGNFPPRFSGLQFPNYSSELNVNALELDDSALYLCASNARGGNTEAFFGQGTRLTVV.

The J gene is TRBJ2-1, the V gene TRBV7-9; TRBD2 aligns across 7 bases. The CDR3 totals 11 residues. CDR1 SEHNR and CDR2 FQNEAQ come from the germline V gene (reference sequence). Germline trimming cut 7 bases from V and 11 bases from J; bases unmatched to any gene: 5. CDR3 region: CASTQGGQQFF. CDR3 DNA sequence: TGTGCCAGCACCCAGGGAGGGCAGCAGTTCTTC.

The chain recombines TRBV19 with TRBJ2-1; either TRBD1 or TRBD2 may fit D (6 bases each). Between the trimmed V and J ends, which lost 3 bases and 3 bases, there was a span of 15 bases. The CDR3 has 16 amino acids. The germline gives CDR1 LNHDA, CDR2 SQIVND (reference sequence). CDR3 DNA: TGTGCCAGTAGTATCGCGCCGGGGGCTAACTACAATGAGCAGTTCTTC. Its protein is CASSIAPGANYNEQFF. Full variable domain (rest looked up from reference TRBV19 and TRBJ2-1): DGGITQSPKYLFRKEGQNVTLSCEQNLNHDAMYWYRQDPGQGLRLIYYSQIVNDFQKGDIAEGYSVSREKKESFPLTVTSAQKNPTAFYLCASSIAPGANYNEQFFGPGTRLTVL.

In regard to this clone: In the same sample, other DNA sequences code for this CDR3. This chain links TRBV28 with TRBJ2-7; 11 bases line up with TRBD2. The CDR3 is made up of 14 amino acids. Trimming removed 5 bases from V and 1 base from J; junction bases left unmatched: 1. Germline loops: CDR1 MDHEN, CDR2 SYDVKM. CDR3 DNA: TGTGCCAGCAGTAGACTAGCGGGATCCTACGAGCAGTACTTC. This translates into CASSRLAGSYEQYF.

Notes on this clone: Other nucleotide sequences in the sample specify the same CDR3. The V call is TRBV18, the J call TRBJ1-1; maybe TRBD1 (5 bases). V lost 1 base and J lost 2, with 11 bases in between. This CDR3 spans 15 amino acids. CDR1 and CDR2 from the germline V gene are KGHSH and LQKENI. CDR3 protein: CASSPRGGLNTEAFF. CDR3 DNA: TGTGCCAGCTCACCACGTGGGGGATTAAACACTGAAGCTTTCTTT.

Worth noting for this clone: Other DNA sequences in this specimen translate into the identical CDR3. The CDR3 reads CASSRSTDTQYF. CDR3 coding DNA: TGTGCCAGCAGCCGTAGCACAGATACGCAGTATTTT. The chain links TRBV11-3 to TRBJ2-3; unclear D gene. Looked up from germline, CDR1 is SGHNT and CDR2 is YENEEA. The CDR3 is made up of 12 amino acids. Trimming took off 5 bases at V and 0 bases at J, with 3 bases between the two ends.